Below are 3 T cell receptor beta chains sequenced from a single sample in a study of beta chain features in type 1 diabetes. cDNA synthesis used the whole RNA isolate, giving expressed TCRB sequences. TCRdb keeps only in-frame clones here, not all; method: immunoSEQ multiplex PCR. This table holds 250,000 to 300,000 clones, around 7.8% found once. Sequencing was performed on central memory CD4+ T cells from blood. The receptors were gathered from a woman aged 18-29 years in good health.

The J gene is TRBJ2-7, the V gene TRBV29-1, with 8 bases identical to TRBD1. After removal of 0 bases from V and 1 base from J, the junction contained 8 bases not matched to a gene. Per the germline V gene, CDR1 is SQVTM and CDR2 is ANQGSEA. CDR3 length: 16 amino acids. CDR3 loop: CSVEDRSGTGSYEQYF. In DNA form, the CDR3 reads TGCAGCGTTGAAGATAGGTCCGGGACAGGATCCTACGAGCAGTACTTC.

This clone was counted at least ten times. The chain combines TRBV19 with TRBJ1-2; D remains ambiguous. CDR1 is LNHDA, CDR2 SQIVND, per germline (reference sequence). V was clipped by 5 bases and J by 2 bases, with 12 bases between them. There are 14 residues in the CDR3. The CDR3 reads CASSPRVLNYGYTF. The CDR3 region has the DNA TGTGCCAGTAGTCCCCGGGTCTTAAACTATGGCTACACCTTC. Full variable domain (missing parts from reference TRBV19 and TRBJ1-2): DGGITQSPKYLFRKEGQNVTLSCEQNLNHDAMYWYRQDPGQGLRLIYYSQIVNDFQKGDIAEGYSVSREKKESFPLTVTSAQKNPTAFYLCASSPRVLNYGYTFGSGTRLTVV.

V is TRBV11-2 and J is TRBJ2-7; no reliable D call. Germline CDR1 is SGHAT and CDR2 is FQNNGV. V was shortened by 1 base and J by 7 bases, with 5 bases between the two germline ends. The CDR3 runs 11 residues. CDR3 sequence reads: CASSLGREQYV. The CDR3 coding sequence is TGTGCCAGCAGCTTAGGAAGGGAGCAGTACGTC.